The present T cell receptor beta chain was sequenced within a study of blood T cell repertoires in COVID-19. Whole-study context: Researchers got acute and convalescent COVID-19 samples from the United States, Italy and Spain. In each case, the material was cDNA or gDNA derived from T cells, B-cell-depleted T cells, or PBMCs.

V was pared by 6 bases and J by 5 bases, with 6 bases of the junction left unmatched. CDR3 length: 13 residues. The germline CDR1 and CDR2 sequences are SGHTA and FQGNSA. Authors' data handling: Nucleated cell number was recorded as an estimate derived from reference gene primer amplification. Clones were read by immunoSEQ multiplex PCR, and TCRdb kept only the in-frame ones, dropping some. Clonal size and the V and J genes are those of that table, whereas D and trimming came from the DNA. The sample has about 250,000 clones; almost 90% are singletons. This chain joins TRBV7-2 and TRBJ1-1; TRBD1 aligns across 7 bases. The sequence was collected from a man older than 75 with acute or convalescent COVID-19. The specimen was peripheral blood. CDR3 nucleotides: TGTGCCAGCAGTCACACAGGGGAGACTGAAGCTTTCTTT. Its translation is CASSHTGETEAFF.